This record covers a single TCR beta chain. The antigen is not known. The sample is drawn from a study of T cell responses to AZD1222 COVID-19 vaccine. The CDR3 runs to 14 residues. Germline CDR1 is SGHTA and CDR2 is FQGNSA. The V end lost 2 bases, the J end lost 1 base, and 8 bases lay between the germline ends. The repertoire was sequenced with immunoSEQ multiplex PCR; TCRdb's copy has only in-frame clones and lacks some. The data show more than 110,000 clones, roughly 91% seen once. Findings and caveats of the study: Donors were chiefly white British, with a greater number of females, and clonal diversity was perhaps underestimated.

The sequenced sample was peripheral blood, obtained on day 0 of AZD1222 vaccination. The V gene is TRBV7-2, the J gene TRBJ1-1, with D uncertain. The receptor's source is an adult in good health. The CDR3 nucleotides read TGTGCCAGCAGCTTATCGGGAAGGAACACTGAAGCTTTCTTT. Its protein product is CASSLSGRNTEAFF.